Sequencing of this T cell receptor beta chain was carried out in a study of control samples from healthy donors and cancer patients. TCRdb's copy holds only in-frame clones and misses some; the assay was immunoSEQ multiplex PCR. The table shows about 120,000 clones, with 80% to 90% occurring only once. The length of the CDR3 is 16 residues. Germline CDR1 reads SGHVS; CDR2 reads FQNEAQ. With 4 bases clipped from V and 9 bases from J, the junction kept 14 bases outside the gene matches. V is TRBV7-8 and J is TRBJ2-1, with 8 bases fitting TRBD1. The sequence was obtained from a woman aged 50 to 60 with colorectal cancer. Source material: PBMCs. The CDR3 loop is CASSSSPGQVAREQFF. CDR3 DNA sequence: TGTGCCAGCAGCTCAAGCCCGGGACAGGTTGCTCGTGAGCAGTTCTTC.